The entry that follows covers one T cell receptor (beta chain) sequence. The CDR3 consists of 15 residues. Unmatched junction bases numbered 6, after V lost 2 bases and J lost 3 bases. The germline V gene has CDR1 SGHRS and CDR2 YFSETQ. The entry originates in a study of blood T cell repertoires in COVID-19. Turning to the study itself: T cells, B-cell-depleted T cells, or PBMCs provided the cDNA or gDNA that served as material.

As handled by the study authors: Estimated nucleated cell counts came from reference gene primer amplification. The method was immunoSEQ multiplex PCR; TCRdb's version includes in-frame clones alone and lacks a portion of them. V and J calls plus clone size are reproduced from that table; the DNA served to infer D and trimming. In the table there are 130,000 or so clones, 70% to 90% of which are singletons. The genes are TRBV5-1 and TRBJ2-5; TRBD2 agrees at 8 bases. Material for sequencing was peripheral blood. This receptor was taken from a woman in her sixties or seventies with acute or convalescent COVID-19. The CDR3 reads CASSFGIAGKETQYF. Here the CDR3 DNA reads TGCGCCAGCAGCTTTGGGATAGCGGGAAAAGAGACCCAGTACTTC.